The entry below gives a single T cell receptor beta chain sequence along with its context. Per the germline V gene, CDR1 is SGHTS and CDR2 is YDEGEE. There are 13 residues in the CDR3. Trimming at V came to 5 bases and at J to 1 base, leaving 2 bases not matched to a gene. This specimen belongs to a study of blood T cell repertoires in COVID-19. For the study at large: Italy, Spain and the United States were the sources of the convalescent and acute COVID-19 samples. In each case, the material was cDNA or gDNA derived from T cells, B-cell-depleted T cells, or PBMCs.

Original processing notes: Estimates of nucleated cell counts were drawn from the amplification of reference gene primers. The assay was immunoSEQ multiplex PCR, and TCRdb's table has in-frame clones only and misses some. V and J calls and clone size come straight from that table; D and trimming were deduced from the DNA. The table lists about 130,000 clones, almost 85% of them singletons, with approximately 12% in the top ten. This TCR came from a woman in her twenties or thirties who had recovered from COVID-19. Sequenced material: peripheral blood. This chain uses TRBV5-8 with TRBJ1-1; 7 nucleotides agree with TRBD1. CDR3 region: CASSRDRNTEAFF. The CDR3 DNA reads TGTGCCAGCAGTCGGGACAGGAACACTGAAGCTTTCTTT.